This T cell receptor (beta chain) was profiled in a study of PD-1 blockade in classical Hodgkin lymphoma. The time point: cycle 4 day 1 (C4D1), after five to seven weeks of nivolumab. Every single patient, without exception, relapsed after autologous stem cell transplantation, and brentuximab vedotin exposure varied. Out of thawed PBMCs, magnetic negative selection purified CD4+ T cells. Comments on this clone: As yet, its antigen is unknown.

Germline CDR1 and CDR2: SGHKS and YYEKEE (reference sequence). The CDR3 sequence is 12 residues long. Trimming left V 0 bases short and J 8 bases short, with 8 bases between. Study results and caveats: What caused the repertoire differences, perhaps disease activity or prior therapy, remains undefined. Diversity similar to that of newly diagnosed patients was seen at baseline in complete responders. Diminished baseline TCR diversity has been reported in newly diagnosed patients relative to healthy donors.

TCRdb's table, derived via immunoSEQ multiplex PCR, lists solely in-frame clones and lacks some. The table records approximately 28,000 clones, roughly 80% of them present only once. The V call is TRBV5-5, the J call TRBJ1-2; maybe TRBD1 (5 bases). The clonotype was recovered from a human donor with classical Hodgkin lymphoma. The input for sequencing was CD4+ T cells from blood, taken before the fourth cycle of nivolumab. The CDR3 DNA reads TGTGCCAGCAGCTTGGGGGGGTCCGGCTACACCTTC. It codes for CASSLGGSGYTF.